A single sample gave rise to the 5 T cell receptor beta chains below, sequenced in a study of shared clonotypes between healthy human individuals. This table comes from immunoSEQ multiplex PCR, and its TCRdb copy is limited to in-frame clones, with some not included. The table lists 500,000 to 650,000 clones, roughly four fifths of them singletons. The sample was PBMCs. These receptor sequences come from a woman between 40 and 55 years old in good health. Some clones in this sample may be carry-over from other donors' samples.

V is TRBV9 and J is TRBJ2-7; tentatively, D is TRBD1 (6 bases). CDR3 length equals 14 residues. Germline CDR1 is SGDLS and CDR2 is YYNGEE. Trimming removed 4 bases from V and 5 bases from J, with 16 bases in between. CDR3 loop: CASSPLGASHEQYF. The CDR3 DNA follows: TGTGCCAGCAGCCCCTTGGGGGCATCTCACGAGCAGTACTTC. Using reference TRBV9 and TRBJ2-7 for the parts outside the CDR3, the full variable domain is DSGVTQTPKHLITATGQRVTLRCSPRSGDLSVYWYQQSLDQGLQFLIQYYNGEERAKGNILERFSAQQFPDLHSELNLSSLELGDSALYFCASSPLGASHEQYFGPGTRLTVT.

V gene TRBV5-1 combines with J gene TRBJ2-7, with a tentative D call TRBD2 (7 bases). Germline V gene sequence: CDR1 SGHRS, CDR2 YFSETQ. V gave up 0 bases and J gave up 3 bases, with 22 bases separating them. The CDR3 runs 18 residues. The CDR3 DNA reads as TGCGCCAGCAGCTTGGCGCAGGGAGGGACTCTCAGGGGCTACGAGCAGTACTTC. Protein product: CASSLAQGGTLRGYEQYF.

The chain couples TRBV6-4 to TRBJ2-2; D assignment may be TRBD1 or TRBD2 (5 bases each). CDR1 and CDR2 (germline): MRHNA, SNTAGT. This CDR3 is built from 15 residues. V lost 6 bases and J 0 bases, leaving 11 bases between the germline ends. Written as DNA, the CDR3 is TGTGCCAGCAGCCCGGGACCCACGAACACCGGGGAGCTGTTTTTT. It encodes CASSPGPTNTGELFF.

The rearrangement links TRBV27 to TRBJ2-1, with 7 bases matching TRBD2. This CDR3 spans 15 amino acids. With 8 bases clipped from V and 8 bases from J, the junction kept 15 bases outside the gene matches. Looked up from germline, CDR1 is MNHEY and CDR2 is SMNVEV (reference sequence). As DNA, the CDR3 is TGTGCCAGCTATACAGCCGGGACTAAACCCGATGAGCAGTTCTTC. Its protein product is CASYTAGTKPDEQFF.

CDR3 region: CASSFGGIGNQPQHF. The CDR3 DNA is TGTGCCAGCAGTTTTGGGGGGATCGGCAATCAGCCCCAGCATTTT. The V gene is TRBV27, the J gene TRBJ1-5; possible D gene TRBD1, 5 bases. Germline CDR1 MNHEY, CDR2 SMNVEV (reference sequence). V gave up 3 bases and J gave up 2 bases, with 11 bases separating them. CDR3 size: 15 residues.